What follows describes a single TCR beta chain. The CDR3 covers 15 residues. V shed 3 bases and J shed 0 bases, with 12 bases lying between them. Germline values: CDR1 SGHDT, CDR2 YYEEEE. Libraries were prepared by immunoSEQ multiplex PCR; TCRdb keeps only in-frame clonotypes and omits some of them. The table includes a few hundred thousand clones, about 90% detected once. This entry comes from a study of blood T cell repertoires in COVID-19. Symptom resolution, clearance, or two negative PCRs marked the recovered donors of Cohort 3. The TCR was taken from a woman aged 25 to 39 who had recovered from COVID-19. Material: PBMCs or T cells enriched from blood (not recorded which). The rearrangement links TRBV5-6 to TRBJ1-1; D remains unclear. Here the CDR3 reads CASSSRHLMNTEAFF. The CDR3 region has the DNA TGTGCCAGCAGCTCGAGACACCTTATGAACACTGAAGCTTTCTTT.